At least ten counts were recorded for the clone carrying this TCR beta chain. Its antigen is undetermined. The data were taken from a study of metastatic and nonmetastatic thyroid tumors. Overall study results and limits: A significant increase in TCR beta diversity was reportedly seen in malignant thyroid tumors relative to benign nodules, in blood and tumor.

The CDR3 is 12 residues long. Germline V gives CDR1 GTSNPN, CDR2 SVGIG (reference sequence). V shed 3 bases and J 3 bases; nucleotides not matched to a gene: 1. The authors' processing: To classify distant metastasis in papillary thyroid cancer, a model was built from CDR3 differences across clinicopathological groups. Using MiXCR, TCRdb re-called clones from the PCR reads. In this record, the V and J calls reflect TCRdb's handling and not the investigators' own analysis. This table holds some 86,000 clones, about an eighth found once. The entire patient cohort was treatment-naive prior to thyroid surgery.

V gene TRBV30 combines with J gene TRBJ2-5; 7 bases agree with TRBD1. The TCR was taken from a female donor with papillary thyroid cancer or a benign thyroid nodule (not recorded which). Some clones in this sample may be carry-over from other donors' samples. The sequenced material came from tumor tissue. The CDR3 DNA is TGTGCCTGGAGGGGGACAGAAGAGACCCAGTACTTC. Encoded protein: CAWRGTEETQYF.